These 3 T cell receptor beta chains share one sample of origin, sequenced in a study of blood T cell repertoires in COVID-19. Profiled with immunoSEQ multiplex PCR; TCRdb holds only in-frame clones, not every one. Among about 200,000 clones listed, roughly 80% were seen once. Sequences were obtained from PBMCs or T cells enriched from blood (not recorded which). The receptors here all came from a man in his forties or fifties who had recovered from COVID-19.

The chain joins TRBV4-1 to TRBJ2-1, with 8 nucleotides matching TRBD2. Trimming at V came to 4 bases and at J to 0 bases, leaving 8 bases not matched to a gene. In germline, CDR1 is MGHRA, CDR2 YSYEKL. This CDR3 is built from 17 residues. CDR3 residues: CASSLALLAGSYNEQFF. The CDR3 nucleotides read TGCGCCAGCAGCCTCGCCCTTCTAGCGGGCTCCTACAATGAGCAGTTCTTC.

The V and J genes are TRBV15 and TRBJ1-2, with a tentative D call TRBD1 (5 bases). V was shortened by 0 bases and J by 7 bases, with 21 bases between the two germline ends. CDR3 size: 17 residues. CDR1 LNHNV and CDR2 YYDKDF come from the germline V gene (reference sequence). In nucleotides, the CDR3 is TGTGCCACCAGCAGAGAAAGCCTCCGGAGCGGGGACGCTGGCTACACCTTC. As protein: CATSRESLRSGDAGYTF.

V and J are TRBV25-1 and TRBJ2-7, with 9 positions matching TRBD1. CDR3 size: 15 residues. V shed 5 bases and J 3 bases; nucleotides not matched to a gene: 8. Per germline, CDR1 MGHDK and CDR2 SYGVNS. The CDR3 loop reads CASSSSRDRDYEQYF. DNA for the CDR3: TGTGCCAGCAGTAGCTCCCGGGACAGGGACTACGAGCAGTACTTC.